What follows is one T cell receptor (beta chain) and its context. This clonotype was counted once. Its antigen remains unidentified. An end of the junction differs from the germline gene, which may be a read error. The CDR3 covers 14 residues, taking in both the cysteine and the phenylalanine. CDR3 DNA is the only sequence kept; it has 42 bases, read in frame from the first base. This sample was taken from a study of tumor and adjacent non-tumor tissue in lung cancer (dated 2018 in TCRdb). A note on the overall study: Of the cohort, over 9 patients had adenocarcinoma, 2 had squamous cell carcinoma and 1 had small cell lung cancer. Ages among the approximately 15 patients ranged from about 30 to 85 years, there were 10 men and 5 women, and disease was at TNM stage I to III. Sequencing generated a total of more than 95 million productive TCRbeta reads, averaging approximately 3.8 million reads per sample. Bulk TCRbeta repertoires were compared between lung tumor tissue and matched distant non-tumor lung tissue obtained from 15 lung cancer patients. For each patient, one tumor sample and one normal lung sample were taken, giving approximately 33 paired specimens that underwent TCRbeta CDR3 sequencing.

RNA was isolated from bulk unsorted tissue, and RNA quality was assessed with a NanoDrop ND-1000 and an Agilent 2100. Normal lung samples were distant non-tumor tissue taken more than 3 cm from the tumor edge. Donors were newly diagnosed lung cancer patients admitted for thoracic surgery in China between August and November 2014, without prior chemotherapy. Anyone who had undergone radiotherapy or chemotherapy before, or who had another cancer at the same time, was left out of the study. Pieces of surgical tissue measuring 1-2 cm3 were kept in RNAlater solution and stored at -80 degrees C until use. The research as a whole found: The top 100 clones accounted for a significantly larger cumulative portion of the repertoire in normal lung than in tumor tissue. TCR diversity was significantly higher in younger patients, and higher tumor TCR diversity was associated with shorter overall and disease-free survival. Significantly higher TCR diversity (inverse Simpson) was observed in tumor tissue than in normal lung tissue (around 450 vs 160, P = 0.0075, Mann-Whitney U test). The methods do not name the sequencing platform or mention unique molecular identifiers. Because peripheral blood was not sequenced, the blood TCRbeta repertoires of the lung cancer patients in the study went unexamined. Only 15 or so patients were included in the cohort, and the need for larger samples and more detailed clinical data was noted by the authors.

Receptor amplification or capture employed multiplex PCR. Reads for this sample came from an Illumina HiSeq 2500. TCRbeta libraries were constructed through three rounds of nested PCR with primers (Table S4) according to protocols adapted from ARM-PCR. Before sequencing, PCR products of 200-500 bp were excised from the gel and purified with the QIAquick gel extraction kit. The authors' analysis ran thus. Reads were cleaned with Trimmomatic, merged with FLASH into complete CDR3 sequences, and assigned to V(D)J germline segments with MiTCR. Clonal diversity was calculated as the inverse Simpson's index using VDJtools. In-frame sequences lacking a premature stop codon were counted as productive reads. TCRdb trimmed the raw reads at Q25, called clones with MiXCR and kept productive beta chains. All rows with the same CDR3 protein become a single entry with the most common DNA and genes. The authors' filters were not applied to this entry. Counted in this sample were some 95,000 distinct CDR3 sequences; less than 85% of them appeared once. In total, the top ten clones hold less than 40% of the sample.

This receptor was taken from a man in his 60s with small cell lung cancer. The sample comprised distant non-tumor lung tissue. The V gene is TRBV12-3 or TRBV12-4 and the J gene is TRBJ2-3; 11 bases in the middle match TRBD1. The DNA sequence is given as TGTGCCAATTTGAAGGACAGGGGGCGAGATACGCAATATTTT. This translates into CANLKDRGRDTQYF.